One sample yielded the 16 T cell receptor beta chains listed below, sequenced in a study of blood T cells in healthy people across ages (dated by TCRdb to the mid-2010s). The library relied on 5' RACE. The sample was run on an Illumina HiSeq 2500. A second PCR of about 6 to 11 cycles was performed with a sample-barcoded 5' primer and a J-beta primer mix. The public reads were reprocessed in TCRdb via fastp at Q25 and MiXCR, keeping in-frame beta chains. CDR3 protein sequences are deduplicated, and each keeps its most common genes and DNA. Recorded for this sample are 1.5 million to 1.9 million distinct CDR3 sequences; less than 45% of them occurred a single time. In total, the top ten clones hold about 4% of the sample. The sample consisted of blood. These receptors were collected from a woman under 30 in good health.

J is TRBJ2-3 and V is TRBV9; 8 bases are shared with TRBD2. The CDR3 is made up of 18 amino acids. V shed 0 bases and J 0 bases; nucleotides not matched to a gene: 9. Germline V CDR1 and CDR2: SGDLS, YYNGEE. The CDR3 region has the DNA TGTGCCAGCAGCGTAGCAGCGGGGGAGTATTCTAGCACAGATACGCAGTATTTT. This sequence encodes CASSVAAGEYSSTDTQYF. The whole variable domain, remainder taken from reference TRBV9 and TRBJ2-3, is DSGVTQTPKHLITATGQRVTLRCSPRSGDLSVYWYQQSLDQGLQFLIQYYNGEERAKGNILERFSAQQFPDLHSELNLSSLELGDSALYFCASSVAAGEYSSTDTQYFGPGTRLTVL.

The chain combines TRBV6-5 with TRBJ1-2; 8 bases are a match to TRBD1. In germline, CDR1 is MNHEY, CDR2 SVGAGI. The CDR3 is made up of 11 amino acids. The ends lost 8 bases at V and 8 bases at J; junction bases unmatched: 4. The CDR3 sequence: CASLAGGGYTF. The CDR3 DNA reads TGTGCCAGCCTCGCAGGGGGCGGCTACACCTTC.

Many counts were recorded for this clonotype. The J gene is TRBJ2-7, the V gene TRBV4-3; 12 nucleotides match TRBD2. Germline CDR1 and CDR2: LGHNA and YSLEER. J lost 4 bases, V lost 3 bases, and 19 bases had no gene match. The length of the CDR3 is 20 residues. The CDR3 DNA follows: TGCGCCAGCAGCCAGAACTCGCACCCTCTACTAGCGGGGGGTACATACGAGCAGTACTTC. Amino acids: CASSQNSHPLLAGGTYEQYF.

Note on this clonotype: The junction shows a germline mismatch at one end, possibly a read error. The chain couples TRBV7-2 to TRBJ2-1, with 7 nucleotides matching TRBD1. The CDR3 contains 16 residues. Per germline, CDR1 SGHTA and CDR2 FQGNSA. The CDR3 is CAGSLARTGRYNEQFF. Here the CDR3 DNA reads TGTGCCGGCAGCTTAGCCAGGACAGGCCGCTACAATGAGCAGTTCTTC. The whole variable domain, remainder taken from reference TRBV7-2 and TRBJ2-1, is GAGVSQSPSNKVTEKGKDVELRCDPISGHTALYWYRQSLGQGLEFLIYFQGNSAPDKSGLPSDRFSAERTGGSVSTLTIQRTQQEDSAVYLCAGSLARTGRYNEQFFGPGTRLTVL.

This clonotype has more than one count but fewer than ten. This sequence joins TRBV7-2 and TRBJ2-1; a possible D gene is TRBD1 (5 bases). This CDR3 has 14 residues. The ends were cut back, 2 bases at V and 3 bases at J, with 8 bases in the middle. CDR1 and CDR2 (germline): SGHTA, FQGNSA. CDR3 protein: CASSLRQFYNEQFF. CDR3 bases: TGTGCCAGCAGCTTACGACAGTTCTACAATGAGCAGTTCTTC.

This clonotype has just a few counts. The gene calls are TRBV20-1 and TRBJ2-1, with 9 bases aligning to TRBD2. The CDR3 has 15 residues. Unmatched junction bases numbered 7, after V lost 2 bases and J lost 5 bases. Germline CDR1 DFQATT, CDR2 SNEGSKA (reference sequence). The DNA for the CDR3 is TGCAGTGCTAGAAGGCGGGGGGGGACTGACAATGAGCAGTTCTTC. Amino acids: CSARRRGGTDNEQFF.

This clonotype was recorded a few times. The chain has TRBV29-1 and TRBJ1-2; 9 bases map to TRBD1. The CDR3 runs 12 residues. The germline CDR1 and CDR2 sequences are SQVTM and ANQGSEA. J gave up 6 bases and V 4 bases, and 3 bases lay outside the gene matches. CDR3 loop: CSVGDRVDGYTF. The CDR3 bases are TGCAGCGTTGGGGACAGGGTAGATGGCTACACCTTC. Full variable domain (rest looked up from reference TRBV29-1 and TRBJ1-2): SAVISQKPSRDICQRGTSLTIQCQVDSQVTMMFWYRQQPGQSLTLIATANQGSEATYESGFVIDKFPISRPNLTFSTLTVSNMSPEDSSIYLCSVGDRVDGYTFGSGTRLTVV.

CDR3 loop: CASSGDRRYEQYF. The CDR3 DNA is TGTGCCAGCAGTGGGGACAGGAGGTACGAGCAGTACTTC. The genes are TRBV6-2 or TRBV6-3 and TRBJ2-7; 8 bases align to TRBD1. CDR1 is MNHEY and CDR2 is SVGEGT in the germline V gene. The CDR3 is made up of 13 amino acids. The V segment lost 5 bases and the J segment 4 bases; nucleotides outside the gene matches: 4.

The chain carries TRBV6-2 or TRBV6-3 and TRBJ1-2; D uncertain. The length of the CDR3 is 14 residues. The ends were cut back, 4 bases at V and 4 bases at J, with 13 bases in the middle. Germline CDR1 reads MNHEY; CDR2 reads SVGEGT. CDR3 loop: CASSSAPDFYGYTF. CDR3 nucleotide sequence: TGTGCCAGCAGTTCCGCCCCGGACTTCTATGGCTACACCTTC.

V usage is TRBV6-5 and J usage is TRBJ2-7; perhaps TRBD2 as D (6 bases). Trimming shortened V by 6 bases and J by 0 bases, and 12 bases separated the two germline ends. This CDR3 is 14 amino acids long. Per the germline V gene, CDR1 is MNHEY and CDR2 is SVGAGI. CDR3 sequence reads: CASRQGLSSYEQYF. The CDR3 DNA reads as TGTGCCAGCAGGCAGGGACTGAGCTCCTACGAGCAGTACTTC.

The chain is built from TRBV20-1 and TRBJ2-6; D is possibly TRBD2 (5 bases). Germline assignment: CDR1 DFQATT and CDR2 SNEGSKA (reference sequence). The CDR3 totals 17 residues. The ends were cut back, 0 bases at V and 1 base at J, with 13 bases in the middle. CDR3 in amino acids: CSARDYEGPSGANVLTF. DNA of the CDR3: TGCAGTGCTAGAGATTATGAGGGTCCTTCTGGGGCCAACGTCCTGACTTTC.

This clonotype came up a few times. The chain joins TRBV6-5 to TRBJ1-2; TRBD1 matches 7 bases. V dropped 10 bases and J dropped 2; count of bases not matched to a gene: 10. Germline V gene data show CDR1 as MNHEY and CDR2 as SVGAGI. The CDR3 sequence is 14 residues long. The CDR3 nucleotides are TGTGCCACCAGCAGGGACAGACTAAACTATGGCTACACCTTC. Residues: CATSRDRLNYGYTF.

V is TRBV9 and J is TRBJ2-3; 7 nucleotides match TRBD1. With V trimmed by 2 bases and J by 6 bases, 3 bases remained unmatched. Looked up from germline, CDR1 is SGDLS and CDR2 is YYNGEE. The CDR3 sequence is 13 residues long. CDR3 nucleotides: TGTGCCAGCAGCGTCCAGGGGGAGGATACGCAGTATTTT. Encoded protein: CASSVQGEDTQYF.

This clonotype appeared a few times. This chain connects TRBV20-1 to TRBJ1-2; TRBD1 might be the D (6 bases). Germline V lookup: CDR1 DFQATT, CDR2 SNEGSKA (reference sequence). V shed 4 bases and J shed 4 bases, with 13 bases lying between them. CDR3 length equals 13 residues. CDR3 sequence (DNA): TGCAGTGCTACAGGGGCAGTAGGCTATGGCTACACCTTC. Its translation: CSATGAVGYGYTF.

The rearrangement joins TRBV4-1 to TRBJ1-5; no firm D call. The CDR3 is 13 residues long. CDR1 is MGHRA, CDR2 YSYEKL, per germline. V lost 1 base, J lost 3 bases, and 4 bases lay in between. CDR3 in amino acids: CASSQVNNQPQHF. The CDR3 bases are TGCGCCAGCAGCCAAGTTAACAATCAGCCCCAGCATTTT.

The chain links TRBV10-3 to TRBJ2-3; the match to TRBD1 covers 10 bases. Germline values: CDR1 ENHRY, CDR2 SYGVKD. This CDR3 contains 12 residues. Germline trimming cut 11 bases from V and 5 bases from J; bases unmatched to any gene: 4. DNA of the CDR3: TGTGCCGTAAGGACAGGGGGAGATACGCAGTATTTT. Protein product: CAVRTGGDTQYF.